This TCR beta chain is drawn from a study of blood T cell repertoires in COVID-19. Study summary: The study drew acute and convalescent COVID-19 samples from the United States, Italy and Spain. PBMCs, B-cell-depleted T cells, or T cells provided the cDNA or gDNA that made up the material.

The method was immunoSEQ multiplex PCR; TCRdb's version includes in-frame clones alone and lacks a portion of them. The table lists about 71,000 clones, roughly 89% of them singletons. The sequencing input was peripheral blood. This sequence was found in a man aged 30-40 years with acute or convalescent COVID-19.

DNA for the CDR3: TGTGCCATTGAAATGGGCGGACAGGGAAACAATGAGCAGTTCTTC. The encoded protein is CAIEMGGQGNNEQFF. The V and J genes are TRBV28 and TRBJ2-1; 8 nucleotides match TRBD1. V was pared by 10 bases and J by 5 bases, with 13 bases of the junction left unmatched. The length of the CDR3 is 15 residues. Germline V gives CDR1 MDHEN, CDR2 SYDVKM. The whole variable domain, remainder taken from reference TRBV28 and TRBJ2-1, is DVKVTQSSRYLVKRTGEKVFLECVQDMDHENMFWYRQDPGLGLRLIYFSYDVKMKEKGDIPEGYSVSREKKERFSLILESASTNQTSMYLCAIEMGGQGNNEQFFGPGTRLTVL.